The T cell receptor beta chain described here comes from a study of cytomegalovirus exposure and HLA in healthy donors (dated by TCRdb to the late 2010s). Describing the broader study: An earlier analysis of 587 of the donors reported about 250 Gb of sequence data and around 120 million unique TCR beta sequences from about 179 million T cells. Genome-wide SNP genotypes for about 60% of the roughly 670 donors were used in a later genetic analysis, which treated that subset as a discovery cohort. The T cell repertoires of under 700 subjects were profiled by immunosequencing and related to cytomegalovirus serostatus. In a later analysis, previously published TCR beta repertoires from 670 or so donors were re-analyzed and high-resolution HLA genotyping was added so that TCR occurrence patterns could be studied. The number of typed donors differed by locus: roughly 620-640 for A, B, C, DRB1 and DQB1; 522 for DQA1; roughly 600 for DPA1; and around 470 for DPB1. Alongside the repertoire data, information on donor age, sex, ethnicity and CMV serostatus was compiled. The study aimed to test whether cataloging public T cell receptors could reveal signatures of past pathogen exposure. Roughly 5 DR-DQ haplotypes were handled as single units for association and clustering, since linkage in the cohort was strong. In an earlier analysis of roughly 580 of the donors, high-throughput TCR beta sequencing was used to judge whether each TCR beta V gene segment behaved as functional or pseudogenic. Roughly 300 gigabases of sequencing data and around 85 million unique TCR sequences made up an early release that covered under 750 HLA-typed donors. A separate validation cohort of 100 to 150 different subjects was used in addition to the approximately 640-subject first cohort. Of the 300 to 500 genotyped donors, more than 75% were placed in the genetic ancestry cluster associated with self-reported Caucasian donors. Both class I and class II loci were covered by HLA typing, at four-digit resolution. The study combined high-throughput TCR immunosequencing, statistical association of individual TCRs with disease status, and machine learning to predict cytomegalovirus infection status. The later analysis used no new phenotypic data to find candidate immune exposures, relying instead on TCR beta sequences and their occurrence across donors. Every discovery cohort repertoire had been produced on one sequencing platform. Among under 450 genotyped donors of the cohort, an average of 235,054 unique TCR beta nucleotide sequences were sequenced per donor, 15% to 20% of them non-productive.

Libraries were made using the immunoSEQ multiplex PCR assay. A mixture of 60 forward primers for TCR Vbeta segments and 13 reverse primers for TCR Jbeta segments was used in the multiplex PCR. Amplification of the CDR3 region of rearranged TCR beta genes was performed with a multiplex PCR assay on genomic DNA. The amplified TCR beta libraries were sequenced on the Illumina HiSeq System as 87-base-pair reads. The authors' analysis ran thus. A later analysis counted about 76 million unique TCR beta chains across the 550 to 800 repertoires, and 10 million to 11 million of these chains were shared by at least two donors. Raw reads were error-corrected and collapsed into unique sequences by a nearest-neighbor algorithm in which closely related sequences were merged to remove PCR and sequencing errors. CDR3 sequences were aligned to IMGT reference sequences to assign V, D and J gene segments. Each retained sequence needed at least a six-nucleotide match to both a V gene segment and a J gene segment. A rearrangement was called productive if the CDR3 had no stop codons and remained in frame with V and J, and every other rearrangement was called non-productive. CDR3 was defined according to IMGT convention as the region running from the second conserved V-encoded cysteine to the conserved J-encoded phenylalanine. The earlier analysis of roughly 590 of the donors excluded sequences that lacked an unambiguous match to a single V gene segment. In an earlier analysis of a few hundred of the donors, V segments were called functional above 56.7% productive rearrangements and were called segregating when the between-donor standard deviation exceeded 5%. To diagnose cytomegalovirus status from the catalog of TCR beta chain sequences, a statistical classification framework was built. A later analysis assigned V and J genes by comparing TCR nucleotide sequences with IMGT/GENE-DB human TR gene sequences. In a later analysis, CDR3 sequences and most-parsimonious VDJ recombination scenarios were assigned using the TCRdist pipeline. In a later analysis, every TCR beta chain was defined by the combination of its CDR3 amino acid sequence and its V-gene family, and reads without a unique V-gene family were dropped. To address suspected cross-contamination and a sequencing artifact, a later analysis removed 550 to 750 highly shared, low-generation-probability nucleotide sequences. For each public chain, a later analysis derived a clonal expansion index from normalized ranks of inferred template counts within each repertoire. A later analysis computed generation probabilities with a VDJ recombination model fitted to out-of-frame rearrangements, and checked the results against IGoR. In a later analysis, TCR-TCR, TCR-HLA and TCR-CMV co-occurrence was scored with hypergeometric tests, and a repertoire-size bias correction was applied to TCR pairs. To estimate false discovery rates, a later analysis permuted the HLA or CMV assignments 20 times. In a later analysis, co-occurring TCRs were grouped using DBSCAN, and TCRdist sequence similarity was added for clustering within HLA-allele-positive subsets. Repertoires with fewer than 30,000 or more than 120,000 public chains, plus five repertoires with anomalous nucleotide sharing, were excluded from co-occurrence clustering. TCRdb took this table from immuneACCESS and kept in-frame rearrangements with V and J called. Such tables lack part of the clones; where checked against another copy, unresolved V genes explain under half of the gap, and the rest is unexplained. V and J calls and clone size are copied from that table; D and trimming were computed from the DNA. The sample table lists 150,000 or so clones, roughly 73% of them with a count of one. The ten largest account for around 3.2% of the sample.

Here is what the overall study found, with its caveats: A later analysis associated about 17,000 TCR beta sequences with specific HLA alleles at a false discovery rate of 0.05. In a later analysis, HLA-associated TCR beta chains were found to be more clonally expanded and to have lower generation probabilities than equally common non-associated chains. The presence/absence analyses assumed that sequencing depth was roughly uniform across donors, and that assumption may not be true. The earlier analysis of nearly 600 of the donors excluded seventeen rarely observed V segments, including chromosome 9 orphons, because counts were too low. Correlated functional status among segregating V segments might be attributable to linkage disequilibrium, but an unknown experimental factor could not be ruled out. The study listed 164 TCR beta chains as associated with cytomegalovirus. In vitro tests confirmed that three of the cytomegalovirus-associated TCR beta chains recognize cytomegalovirus antigens. Several of the top co-occurrence clusters appeared to be linked to parvovirus B19, influenza, CMV and Epstein-Barr virus, according to a later analysis. CMV serostatus was the only immune exposure information available for the cohort. Broadly in line with IMGT annotations, most TCR beta V segments showed up in productive rearrangements about 87% or about 30% of the time in an earlier analysis of roughly 590 of the donors. It was suggested by the authors that the approach could potentially be generalized to other disease states and immunological phenotypes. Cytomegalovirus status was reported to be diagnosed by the classifier with high specificity and sensitivity in both the original and validation cohorts. While some public TCRs were present in many individuals, most TCR sequences turned up only very rarely across donors. A later analysis found that TCR association rates varied across HLA loci, with DRB1 alleles showing the most associated TCRs and HLA-C alleles the fewest. Most CMV-associated TCR beta chains appeared to be HLA-restricted in a later analysis, and the HLA associations seemed to be driven largely by CMV exposure. A cluster of highly shared sequence variants was judged likely to represent a technical artifact of the sequencing pipeline. Because HLA typing was unavailable for some donors at each locus, only the typed subset was used in association tests. A later genetic analysis associated a missense DCLRE1C variant with V-gene and J-gene trimming of TCR beta chains, and an independent cohort replicated the association. A later genetic analysis reported fewer N-insertions in productive TCRs among donors in an Asian-associated ancestry cluster than the approximately 670-donor mean. When HLA alleles, especially DR and DQ, strongly co-occurred, TCR associations were difficult to assign to individual alleles. This cohort had only TCR beta chains sequenced, and the lack of alpha or paired-chain data limited which features could be detected. A further reported finding was that TCR beta sequences accurately predicted the HLA-A and HLA-B alleles for most subjects in the first cohort.

Notes on this clone: Its antigen specificity is not known. No much larger clone is present one base from it, and per-base qualities are unavailable. Other DNA sequences of this sample code for an identical CDR3.

The cohort was made up of 666 healthy bone marrow donors. At the time of sampling, every cohort member was nominally healthy, though immune exposures that went unrecorded were likely present. The donor tested CMV seronegative, placing the donor among the 350 or so seronegative members of the cohort. Every donor gave a peripheral blood sample, and the peripheral blood mononuclear cells from that sample were used for TCR beta sequencing. Genomic DNA extraction from the blood cell samples was performed with the Qiagen DNeasy Blood Extraction Kit. This sequence originates from a man aged 35 to 55 in good health and CMV-seronegative. What was sequenced was PBMCs.

The CDR3 corresponds to CASSSGLAVDTQYF. The DNA reads TGTGCCAGCAGCTCGGGACTAGCTGTAGATACGCAGTATTTT. The chain employs TRBV7-9 and TRBJ2-3, with TRBD2 identical over 9 junction bases. The CDR3 runs 14 amino acids, cysteine and phenylalanine included. The retained sequence is limited to the CDR3, 42 bases, with the frame set at the first base. V is cut back by 4 bases and J by 5 bases, with 4 bases in the junction unmatched. CDR1 and CDR2, per the germline V gene (reference sequence), are SEHNR and FQNEAQ.